This TCR beta chain was identified in a study of sequential checkpoint blockade in melanoma. The data were produced by immunoSEQ multiplex PCR, yet TCRdb's version contains in-frame clones alone and is incomplete. Of fewer than 35,000 clones listed, over 60% are singletons. Regarding this clone: This sample also contains other DNA sequences that code for the same CDR3.

Sample treatment: randomized to nivolumab then ipilimumab (arm A) or the reverse (arm B). Source: CD8+ T cells sorted from blood (inferred from file names), taken from a patient given nivolumab and ipilimumab in sequence. This TCR came from a human donor with melanoma.

The CDR3 sequence is CASSVGQNTGELFF. In DNA form, the CDR3 reads TGTGCCAGCAGCGTAGGGCAGAACACCGGGGAGCTGTTTTTT. The chain links TRBV9 to TRBJ2-2; D gene unclear. Germline-derived CDR1 and CDR2 are SGDLS and YYNGEE. Trimming removed 0 bases from V and 1 base from J, with 4 bases in between. The CDR3 runs to 14 residues. Together with reference TRBV9 and TRBJ2-2, the CDR3 gives the full variable domain: DSGVTQTPKHLITATGQRVTLRCSPRSGDLSVYWYQQSLDQGLQFLIQYYNGEERAKGNILERFSAQQFPDLHSELNLSSLELGDSALYFCASSVGQNTGELFFGEGSRLTVL.